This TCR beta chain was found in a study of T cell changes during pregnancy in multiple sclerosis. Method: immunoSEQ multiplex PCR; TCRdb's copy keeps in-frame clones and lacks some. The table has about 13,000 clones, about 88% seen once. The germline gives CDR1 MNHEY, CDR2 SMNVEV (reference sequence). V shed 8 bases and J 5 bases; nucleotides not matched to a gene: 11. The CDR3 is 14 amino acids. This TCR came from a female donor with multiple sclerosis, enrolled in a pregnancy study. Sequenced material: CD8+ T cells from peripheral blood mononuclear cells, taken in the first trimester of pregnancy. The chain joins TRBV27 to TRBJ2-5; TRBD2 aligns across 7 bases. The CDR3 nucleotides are TGTGCCAGCTCCCCTAATCACGGGAGGGAGACCCAGTACTTC. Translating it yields CASSPNHGRETQYF.